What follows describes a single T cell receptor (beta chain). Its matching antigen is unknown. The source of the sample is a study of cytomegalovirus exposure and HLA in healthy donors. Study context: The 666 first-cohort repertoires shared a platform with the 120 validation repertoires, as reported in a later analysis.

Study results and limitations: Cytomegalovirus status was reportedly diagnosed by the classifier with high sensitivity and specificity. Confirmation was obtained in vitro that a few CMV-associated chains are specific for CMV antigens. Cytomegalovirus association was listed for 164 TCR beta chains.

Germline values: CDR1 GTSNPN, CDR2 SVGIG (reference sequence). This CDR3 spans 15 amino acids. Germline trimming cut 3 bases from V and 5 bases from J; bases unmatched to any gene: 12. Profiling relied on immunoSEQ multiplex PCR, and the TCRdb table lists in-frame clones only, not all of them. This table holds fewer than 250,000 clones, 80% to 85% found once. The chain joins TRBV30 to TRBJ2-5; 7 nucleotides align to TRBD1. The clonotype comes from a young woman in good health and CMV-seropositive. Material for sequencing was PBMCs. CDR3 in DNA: TGTGCCTGGAGAGACCGGACAGGAGTCGGGGAGACCCAGTACTTC. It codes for CAWRDRTGVGETQYF.